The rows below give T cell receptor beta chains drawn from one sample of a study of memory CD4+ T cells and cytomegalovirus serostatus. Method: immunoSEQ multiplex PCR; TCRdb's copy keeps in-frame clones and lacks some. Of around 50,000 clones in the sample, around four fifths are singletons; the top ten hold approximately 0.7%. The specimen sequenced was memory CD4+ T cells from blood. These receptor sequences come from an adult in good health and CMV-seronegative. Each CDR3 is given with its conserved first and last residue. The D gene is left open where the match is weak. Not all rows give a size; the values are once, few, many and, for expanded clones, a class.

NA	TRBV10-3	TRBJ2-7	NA	TGTGCCATCAATGACGGGGGCTCCTACGAGCAGTACTTC	CAINDGGSYEQYF
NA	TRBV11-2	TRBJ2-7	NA	TGTGCCAGCAGCTTAGGTACGGGGGCGACCTACGAGCAGTACTTC	CASSLGTGATYEQYF
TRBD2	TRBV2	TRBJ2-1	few	TGTGCCAGCAGTGCGACTAGCGGGAGAAGGAGTTACAATGAGCAGTTCTTC	CASSATSGRRSYNEQFF
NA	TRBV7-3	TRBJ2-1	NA	TGTGCCAGCAGCTTAGAATACCAATCCTACAATGAGCAGTTCTTC	CASSLEYQSYNEQFF
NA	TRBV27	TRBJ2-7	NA	TGTGCCAGCAGTTTTGGTCAAAAGGGCCGGGCAGGGTCCTACGAGCAGTACTTC	CASSFGQKGRAGSYEQYF
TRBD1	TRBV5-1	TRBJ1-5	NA	TGCGCCAGCAGTCTCGACAGGGGCGGTCAGCCCCAGCATTTT	CASSLDRGGQPQHF
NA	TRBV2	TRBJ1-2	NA	TGTGCCAGCAGTGGGTCTGTTGTCCCTTCCAGCTACACCTTC	CASSGSVVPSSYTF
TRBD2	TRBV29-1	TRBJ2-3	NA	TGCAGCGTTGGGGGAGGGTTCACAGATACGCAGTATTTT	CSVGGGFTDTQYF
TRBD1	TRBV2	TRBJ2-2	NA	TGTGCCAGCAGTCGGGACAGCCTTACCGGGGAGCTGTTTTTT	CASSRDSLTGELFF
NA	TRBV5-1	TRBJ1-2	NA	TGCGCCAGCAGCTTGGAAGGGGATCGGGGCTACACCTTC	CASSLEGDRGYTF
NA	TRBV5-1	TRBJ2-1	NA	TGCGCCAGCAGCCCAGACAATGAGCAGTTCTTC	CASSPDNEQFF
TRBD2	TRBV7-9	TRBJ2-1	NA	TGTGCCAGCAGCTTCGGACTAGCGGGGCTGGGTGAGCAGTTCTTC	CASSFGLAGLGEQFF
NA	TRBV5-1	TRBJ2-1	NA	TGCGCCAGCAGCCGTTTCAATGAGCAGTTCTTC	CASSRFNEQFF
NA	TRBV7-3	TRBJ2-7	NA	TGTGCCAGCAGCCTAATGCGGGGCTACGAGCAGTACTTC	CASSLMRGYEQYF
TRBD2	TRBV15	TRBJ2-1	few	TGTGCCACCAGCAAGACTAGCGGGACCTACAATGAGCAGTTCTTC	CATSKTSGTYNEQFF